The TCR beta chain under discussion was sequenced for a study of cytomegalovirus exposure and HLA in healthy donors. Study context: Early released data had about 85 million unique TCRs, all coming from HLA-typed donors.

Findings of the study overall: Among the sequence variants, a highly shared cluster was likely an artifact of sequencing.

V shed 3 bases and J shed 5 bases, with 16 bases lying between them. This CDR3 comprises 15 residues. CDR1 is ENHRY, CDR2 SYGVKD, per germline. PCR employed 60 Vbeta and 13 Jbeta primers. Some clones are missing from TCRdb's copy, which holds only in-frame ones; the method was immunoSEQ multiplex PCR. The sample yields about 140,000 clones, 75% to 80% seen once. Turning to this clone: Its antigen is undetermined.

Sequencing used PBMCs. The chain couples TRBV10-3 to TRBJ1-2, with D tentatively TRBD1 (5 bases). This TCR came from a woman aged 18-29 years in good health and CMV-seropositive. This CDR3 reads CAISDGALGGYGYTF. The CDR3 DNA reads TGTGCCATCAGTGATGGGGCTCTGGGGGGGTATGGCTACACCTTC.